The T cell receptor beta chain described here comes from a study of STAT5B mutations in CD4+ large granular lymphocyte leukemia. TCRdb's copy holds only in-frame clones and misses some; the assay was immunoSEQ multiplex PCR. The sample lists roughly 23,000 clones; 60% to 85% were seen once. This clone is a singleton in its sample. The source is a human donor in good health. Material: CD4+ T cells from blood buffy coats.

As DNA, the CDR3 is TGTGCCAGCAGCTTAAGGGCCTCGAACACTGAAGCTTTCTTT. Translating gives CASSLRASNTEAFF. The genes are TRBV7-2 and TRBJ1-1; no definite D call. The V and J ends lost 2 bases and 1 base respectively, with 8 bases between them. The germline V gene encodes CDR1 SGHTA and CDR2 FQGNSA. The CDR3 is 14 residues long.